Below are 19 T cell receptor beta chains sequenced from a single sample in a study of T cell repertoires in aging, cancer and after chemotherapy. TRB rearrangements spanning V, D and J were amplified using mixed TRB-A/B primers. TCRdb redid the calling of the multiplex PCR reads with MiXCR, one entry per CDR3 protein. This table holds approximately 2,000 distinct CDR3 sequences, around 26% found once. Amplification of TCR beta used genomic DNA extracted from peripheral blood. The sample consisted of blood. Receptors were obtained from a human donor in good health.

To note about this clonotype: A read error is possible here, since a much larger clone lies one base away. This chain uses TRBV27 with TRBJ1-2; unclear D gene. V was pared by 3 bases and J by 3 bases, with 11 bases between. Germline CDR1 is MNHEY and CDR2 is SMNVEV (reference sequence). CDR3 length equals 14 residues. For the CDR3, the DNA is TGTGCCAGCAGTTTGTGGCAGCCTTACTATGGCTACACCTTC. Translation gives CASSLWQPYYGYTF.

On this clonotype itself: This may come from a read error, since a much larger clone is one base off. The genes are TRBV19 and TRBJ1-1, with D hard to call. This CDR3 comprises 13 residues. Germline CDR1 LNHDA, CDR2 SQIVND (reference sequence). This chain's CDR3 is CASSIWVNTGAFF. The CDR3 DNA sequence: TGTGCCAGTAGTATATGGGTAAACACTGGAGCTTTCTTT.

The chain employs TRBV10-3 and TRBJ1-5; D is possibly TRBD1 (5 bases). Germline V CDR1 and CDR2: ENHRY, SYGVKD. The CDR3 consists of 17 residues. Trimming pared 5 bases from V and 0 bases from J, leaving 17 bases between. The DNA for the CDR3 is TGTGCCATCAGTCGATCGACAGTCAGTAATAGCAATCAGCCCCAGCATTTT. As protein: CAISRSTVSNSNQPQHF.

This clonotype was recorded only once. This may be a read error, as it is one base from a much larger clone. The chain uses TRBV6-5 and TRBJ2-3; no firm D call. The V end lost 6 bases, the J end lost 6 bases, and 19 bases lay between the germline ends. The V gene's germline CDR1 is MNHEY and CDR2 SVGAGI. The CDR3 has 15 residues. The CDR3: CASRLLSASSDTQYF. CDR3 sequence (DNA): TGTGCCAGCAGGCTACTATCGGCCAGTAGCGATACGCAGTATTTT.

By its share, this clonotype is medium-sized (0.01 to 0.1%). Its ends do not fully match the called genes, so a read error is possible. This chain connects TRBV6-1 to TRBJ2-1, with 9 nucleotides matching TRBD1. CDR1 MNHNS and CDR2 SASEGT come from the germline V gene. The CDR3 consists of 13 residues. Written as DNA, the CDR3 is TGTGCCAGCACCGGACAGGGGTTGGTTAGCTTTCTCTTC. Amino acids: CASTGQGLVSFLF.

The chain is built from TRBV20-1 and TRBJ1-1, with a possible D match to TRBD1 (6 bases). This CDR3 is built from 12 residues. The germline V gene encodes CDR1 DFQATT and CDR2 SNEGSKA (reference sequence). The CDR3 sequence: CSGGGRNTEAFF. The CDR3 coding sequence is TGCAGCGGCGGGGGGCGCAACACTGAAGCTTTCTTT.

This clonotype is termed medium-sized. The genes are TRBV12-3 or TRBV12-4 and TRBJ2-1; TRBD1 aligns across 11 bases. Germline trimming cut 8 bases from V and 3 bases from J; bases unmatched to any gene: 6. The CDR3 extends over 15 amino acids. CDR3 in amino acids: CASGLGQGVYNEQFF. Written as DNA, the CDR3 is TGTGCCAGCGGCTTGGGACAGGGGGTCTACAATGAGCAGTTCTTC.

By sample share, this clonotype is medium-sized. The V call is TRBV6-5, the J call TRBJ1-1; no definite D call. Germline-derived CDR1 and CDR2 are MNHEY and SVGAGI. The ends were cut back, 2 bases at V and 0 bases at J, with 22 bases in the middle. The CDR3 totals 19 residues. CDR3 bases: TGTGCCAGCAGTTACGGATGGGCCCGGGGTGGCCTCATGAACACTGAAGCTTTCTTT. Amino acids: CASSYGWARGGLMNTEAFF.

With respect to this clonotype: The junction does not match germline at one end; this may be a read error. This rearrangement joins TRBV11-1 to TRBJ2-1, with D possibly TRBD2 on 5 matching bases. Germline V gives CDR1 SGHAT, CDR2 FQDESV (reference sequence). The CDR3 runs to 12 residues. The CDR3 reads CASSPPTASLFF. The CDR3 DNA reads TGCGCCAGCAGCCCCCCCACCGCTAGCTTGTTCTTC.

As to this clonotype: This could be a read error, since a much larger clone is one nucleotide away. The chain recombines TRBV6-1 with TRBJ2-3; no clear D gene. CDR1 is MNHNS and CDR2 is SASEGT in the germline V gene. V was pared by 3 bases and J by 2 bases, with 9 bases between. This CDR3 spans 14 amino acids. The CDR3 loop is CASSDAATTDTQYF. CDR3 DNA: TGTGCCAGCAGTGATGCAGCGACCACAGATACGCAGTATTTT.

Note on this clonotype: Germline and junction disagree at one end, which may indicate a read error. The chain uses TRBV11-1 and TRBJ1-1; TRBD1 matches 8 bases. Germline-derived CDR1 and CDR2 are SGHAT and FQDESV (reference sequence). CDR3 length: 18 residues. The DNA of the CDR3 is TGCGCCAGCAGCCAAGATTCTGGGTCGGACAGGGTGGGCACTGAAGCTTTCTTT. Translating it yields CASSQDSGSDRVGTEAFF.

This sequence joins TRBV6-2 or TRBV6-3 and TRBJ1-5; D uncertain. Trimming stripped 7 bases from V and 8 bases from J, with 12 bases between. Germline V gives CDR1 MNHEY, CDR2 SVGEGT. CDR3 length equals 12 residues. The CDR3 protein is CASTIREKPQHF. CDR3 nucleotide sequence: TGTGCCAGCACCATTAGGGAGAAGCCCCAGCATTTT.

Of note for this clonotype: The junction differs from germline at one of its ends, possibly a read error. The chain combines TRBV6-5 with TRBJ1-2, with TRBD1 matching 7 bases. The CDR3 runs 14 residues. Germline CDR1 reads MNHEY; CDR2 reads SVGAGI. In DNA form, the CDR3 reads TGTGCCACCAGTGACCCGGACAGGTTCTATGGCTACACCTTC. Translated: CATSDPDRFYGYTF.

This chain connects TRBV7-9 to TRBJ2-3; 7 positions agree with TRBD1. The CDR3 runs 16 residues. J lost 1 base, V lost 6 bases, and 10 bases had no gene match. Germline V gene sequence: CDR1 SEHNR, CDR2 FQNEAQ (reference sequence). DNA of the CDR3: TGTGCCAGCAGACCTCGACAGGGTACTGGCACAGATACGCAGTATTTT. The encoded protein is CASRPRQGTGTDTQYF.

This clonotype ranks as medium-sized (0.01 to 0.1%). The chain couples TRBV27 to TRBJ1-4; tentatively, D is TRBD1 (6 bases). The CDR3 is made up of 14 amino acids. Germline lookup yields CDR1 MNHEY and CDR2 SMNVEV (reference sequence). Deletions cut 4 bases from V and 8 bases from J, with 14 bases between. CDR3 residues: CASSSRDTYEKLFF. DNA of the CDR3: TGTGCCAGCAGTTCCCGGGACACCTACGAAAAACTGTTTTTT.

The chain couples TRBV9 to TRBJ2-5; D remains ambiguous. This CDR3 spans 10 amino acids. V was cut by 8 bases and J by 6 bases, with 8 bases left in between. From germline, CDR1 is SGDLS and CDR2 YYNGEE. The CDR3 sequence: CASGEKTQYF. CDR3 DNA sequence: TGTGCCAGTGGAGAGAAGACCCAGTACTTC.

In this sample, this clonotype turned up a few times. In nucleotides, the CDR3 is TGTGCCAGCAGCCCGGGGACTAGCGGGGGGGCAGAGACCCAGTACTTC. Encoded protein: CASSPGTSGGAETQYF. The chain couples TRBV11-1 to TRBJ2-5; 16 bases fit TRBD2. The CDR3 loop spans 16 amino acids. Per germline, CDR1 SGHAT and CDR2 FQDESV (reference sequence). Trimming at V came to 5 bases and at J to 4 bases, leaving 4 bases not matched to a gene. The whole variable domain, filled in from reference TRBV11-1 and TRBJ2-5, reads EAEVAQSPRYKITEKSQAVAFWCDPISGHATLYWYRQILGQGPELLVQFQDESVVDDSQLPKDRFSAERLKGVDSTLKIQPAELGDSAMYLCASSPGTSGGAETQYFGPGTRLLVL.

J is TRBJ1-5 and V is TRBV7-9; D ambiguous. Germline assignment: CDR1 SEHNR and CDR2 FQNEAQ (reference sequence). This CDR3 has 13 residues. The V and J ends lost 3 bases and 1 base respectively, with 4 bases between them. CDR3 region: CASSLLSNQPQHF. The CDR3 region has the DNA TGTGCCAGCAGCTTGCTGAGCAATCAGCCCCAGCATTTT.

This clonotype was picked up a small number of times. The chain has TRBV10-3 and TRBJ1-3, with 11 bases lining up with TRBD1. CDR3 size: 16 residues. Per the germline V gene, CDR1 is ENHRY and CDR2 is SYGVKD. With V trimmed by 6 bases and J by 2 bases, 6 bases remained unmatched. The CDR3 protein is CAIRGQGVKAGNTIYF. The CDR3 DNA reads as TGTGCCATCAGGGGACAGGGGGTCAAAGCTGGAAACACCATATATTTT.